Reported below is one T cell receptor beta chain. This clonotype occurred many times. Its antigen is not yet known. Base qualities are not recorded, but no much larger clone differs from it by a single base. The library was produced with 5' RACE. Sequenced using a NextSeq 500. To correct for sequencing error and PCR bias, the TCR library protocol tagged individual cDNA molecules with unique molecular identifiers. TCR alpha and beta chains were both sequenced, and the abundances of alpha and beta sequences in each sample were closely correlated with each other. On the study's bioinformatics: Decombinator V4 was used to annotate the V gene, J gene and CDR3 of the TCR sequences. TCRs were defined as expanded if a significant change between any two time points was detected under a Poisson model with p below 0.0001. TCR abundances were normalised to the total number of TCRs sequenced per sample and were expressed as counts per million. TRAV1-2 paired with TRAJ12, TRAJ20 or TRAJ33 defined MAIT TCRs, while TRAV10 paired with TRAJ18 defined iNKT TCRs. A search of VDJdb, accessed on 1 November 2021, was run for TCRs annotated to CMV, EBV and SARS-CoV-2, with TCRs annotated for multiple antigens excluded. Clones were called with MiXCR by TCRdb after fastp trimmed the public reads at Q25, and only in-frame beta chains were retained. Under each unique CDR3 protein, matching rows form one entry showing the most common genes and DNA. These V and J calls originate from TCRdb's pipeline instead of the authors' own analysis. This sample lists around 62,000 distinct CDR3 sequences; around 4.6% were detected once. The biggest ten clones account for around 4.9% of the sample.

The sample belongs to a study of early T cells in non-severe SARS-CoV-2 infection (dated by TCRdb to 2020 to 2022). About the full investigation: Bulk RNA from unsorted whole blood was used for TCR sequencing, so alpha and beta chains could not be paired. Paper-wide results and their limitations: VDJdb matching was skewed toward anti-spike CD8 responses and likely underestimated virus-specific expansions, missing private and CD4 specificities.

Trimming leaves V shorter by 0 bases and J shorter by 1 base, with the junction holding 3 bases beyond the gene matches. From its cysteine to its phenylalanine, the CDR3 spans 15 amino acids. The read is trimmed to its CDR3 DNA, 45 bases read in frame from base 1. The CDR1 and CDR2 encoded by the germline V gene (reference sequence) are DFQATT and SNEGSKA. This was a case-control study nested in a cohort of healthcare workers in London, UK, who had nasopharyngeal swab PCR tests and blood samples taken every week. Healthcare workers were enrolled in the week of the UK lockdown, from 23 to 31 March 2020, and were followed every week for up to roughly 15 weeks.

The clonotype comes from an adult who was a healthcare worker with PCR-confirmed SARS-CoV-2 infection or an uninfected control (not recorded which). Input material: whole blood. The sequence links TRBV20-1 to TRBJ2-1; 7 bases in the junction line up with TRBD2. The bases are TGCAGTGCTAGAGAGCGGGAGCGGTCCTACAATGAGCAGTTCTTC. This codes for CSARERERSYNEQFF.